These 31 T cell receptor beta chains were sequenced from one sample in a study of identical twins. One entry per CDR3 protein, called by TCRdb with MiXCR from the 5' RACE reads. The table has about 790,000 distinct CDR3 sequences, over 15% seen once. The same data also went into a second study, on T cells expressing NK-cell markers.

The sequenced sample was PBMCs. The receptors were gathered from a woman between 18 and 29 years old in good health.

This clonotype was counted a few times. The rearrangement uses TRBV9 and TRBJ2-1; D unclear. V lost 0 bases, J lost 6 bases, and 7 bases lay in between. The germline CDR1 and CDR2 sequences are SGDLS and YYNGEE. The CDR3 extends over 13 amino acids. The CDR3 DNA follows: TGTGCCAGCAGCGTAGGGCTGCGCAATGAGCAGTTCTTC. It encodes CASSVGLRNEQFF.

The J gene is TRBJ2-7, the V gene TRBV9, with D possibly TRBD2 on 6 matching bases. Trimming removed 3 bases at V and 6 bases at J, with 16 bases between. The CDR3 length is 14 residues. CDR1 SGDLS and CDR2 YYNGEE come from the germline V gene. The CDR3 spells CASSGGEESREQYF. CDR3 bases: TGTGCCAGCAGCGGGGGGGAGGAATCTCGCGAGCAGTACTTC.

This chain joins TRBV20-1 and TRBJ1-1; TRBD1 matches 8 bases. Germline CDR1 is DFQATT and CDR2 is SNEGSKA (reference sequence). There are 13 residues in the CDR3. CDR3 loop: CCLGGRGLTEAFF. The CDR3 bases are TGCTGCCTAGGGGGCAGGGGGCTCACTGAAGCTTTCTTT.

Only a few counts were recorded for this clonotype. The chain carries TRBV7-9 and TRBJ2-7; 10 bases line up with TRBD2. The V gene end was trimmed by 5 bases and the J gene end by 3 bases; junction bases not matched to a gene: 7. The CDR3 consists of 15 residues. Germline CDR1 is SEHNR and CDR2 is FQNEAQ (reference sequence). CDR3 sequence: CASSLGTSASYEQYF. The CDR3 DNA follows: TGTGCCAGCAGCCTAGGGACTAGCGCAAGCTACGAGCAGTACTTC.

This clonotype was seen ten or more times. The genes are TRBV12-3 or TRBV12-4 and TRBJ1-4; D gene unclear. V lost 3 bases and J lost 8, with 4 bases in between. CDR3 length: 11 amino acids. CDR3: CASSFREKLFF. CDR3 nucleotide sequence: TGTGCCAGCAGTTTCAGGGAAAAACTGTTTTTT.

The chain carries TRBV27 and TRBJ2-7; 10 bases are a match to TRBD2. Trimming at V came to 0 bases and at J to 2 bases, leaving 1 base not matched to a gene. This CDR3 region has 15 residues. CDR1 and CDR2 (germline): MNHEY, SMNVEV (reference sequence). CDR3 DNA sequence: TGTGCCAGCAGTTTATCAACTAGCGGGGCCTACGAGCAGTACTTC. Its translation is CASSLSTSGAYEQYF.

This clonotype was seen a handful of times. The V gene is TRBV18, the J gene TRBJ2-2, with D possibly matching TRBD1 (6 bases). There are 15 residues in the CDR3. Per germline, CDR1 KGHSH and CDR2 LQKENI. V dropped 1 base and J dropped 6 bases, with 12 bases sitting between them. CDR3 sequence (DNA): TGTGCCAGCTCACCACGGACAGACGTACCCGGGGAGCTGTTTTTT. Amino acid sequence: CASSPRTDVPGELFF.

CDR3 bases: TGTGCCAGCAGCTGGGGGAGTCAGCATCAGCCCCAGCATTTT. It yields the protein CASSWGSQHQPQHF. V and J are TRBV5-5 and TRBJ1-5; a possible D gene is TRBD1 (5 bases). From germline, CDR1 is SGHKS and CDR2 YYEKEE (reference sequence). The CDR3 spans 14 residues. Trimming removed 3 bases from V and 5 bases from J, with 12 bases in between.

V usage is TRBV2 and J usage is TRBJ2-2; TRBD1 might be the D (6 bases). The germline CDR1 and CDR2 sequences are SNHLY and FYNNEI. The CDR3 loop spans 13 amino acids. V dropped 8 bases and J dropped 4 bases, with 11 bases sitting between them. CDR3 DNA sequence: TGTGCCAGCCACCTACAGGGCACCGGGGAGCTGTTTTTT. Its protein is CASHLQGTGELFF.

The table lists this clonotype with many counts. The chain carries TRBV20-1 and TRBJ2-1; 9 nucleotides line up with TRBD2. The CDR3 length is 15 residues. The junction had 11 bases not matched to a gene; V was cut back by 6 bases and J by 5 bases. Germline assignment: CDR1 DFQATT and CDR2 SNEGSKA (reference sequence). As DNA, the CDR3 is TGCAGTGCCCAGGATCTAGCGGGGAAAGACAATGAGCAGTTCTTC. It translates to CSAQDLAGKDNEQFF.

At least ten counts were recorded for this clonotype. The V call is TRBV25-1, the J call TRBJ1-2; D gene uncertain. The ends were cut back, 1 base at V and 8 bases at J, with 8 bases in the middle. Looked up from germline, CDR1 is MGHDK and CDR2 is SYGVNS. The CDR3 runs to 12 residues. The CDR3: CASSESIGGYTF. DNA for the CDR3: TGTGCCAGCAGTGAATCCATTGGCGGCTACACCTTC.

The chain has TRBV5-1 and TRBJ1-2; no clear D gene. Germline V lookup: CDR1 SGHRS, CDR2 YFSETQ. V was cut by 1 base and J by 2 bases, with 6 bases left in between. The CDR3 sequence is 13 residues long. CDR3: CASSLTSNYGYTF. Here the CDR3 DNA reads TGCGCCAGCAGCTTGACAAGCAACTATGGCTACACCTTC.

As for this clonotype: At one end, the junction sequence differs from germline, possibly due to a read error. V gene TRBV29-1 combines with J gene TRBJ2-7; 10 bases map to TRBD1. The CDR3 is 15 amino acids. Germline V gene data show CDR1 as SQVTM and CDR2 as ANQGSEA. The CDR3 here is CNVDSRGQGGYEQYF. The CDR3 DNA is TGCAACGTTGATAGTCGTGGACAGGGGGGATACGAGCAGTACTTC.

The rearrangement uses TRBV5-6 and TRBJ2-7; 8 bases line up with TRBD1. After removal of 5 bases from V and 4 bases from J, the junction contained 11 bases not matched to a gene. Germline V gene data show CDR1 as SGHDT and CDR2 as YYEEEE. The CDR3 contains 15 residues. The CDR3: CASRGTGGTRYEQYF. The CDR3 DNA is TGTGCCAGCAGGGGGACAGGAGGAACTCGGTACGAGCAGTACTTC.

The CDR3 DNA is TGCAGTGCTGCCCAGGGGGAGAGGAACACCGGGGAGCTGTTTTTT. Encoded protein: CSAAQGERNTGELFF. The chain links TRBV20-1 to TRBJ2-2, with 7 nucleotides matching TRBD1. This CDR3 spans 15 amino acids. Germline V CDR1 and CDR2: DFQATT, SNEGSKA (reference sequence). The V gene end was trimmed by 5 bases and the J gene end by 1 base; junction bases not matched to a gene: 7.

V usage is TRBV15 and J usage is TRBJ2-7; unclear D gene. Germline V CDR1 and CDR2: LNHNV, YYDKDF (reference sequence). This CDR3 has 13 amino acids. Trimming left V 0 bases short and J 4 bases short, with 7 bases between. The chain's CDR3 is CATSRDMRYEQYF. Here the CDR3 DNA reads TGTGCCACCAGCAGAGATATGAGATACGAGCAGTACTTC.

Only a few counts were recorded for this clonotype. The gene calls are TRBV5-1 and TRBJ2-3; tentatively, D is TRBD1 (6 bases). Per the germline V gene, CDR1 is SGHRS and CDR2 is YFSETQ. Deletions cut 1 base from V and 2 bases from J, with 17 bases between. The CDR3 loop spans 17 amino acids. The CDR3 loop reads CASSLFNRVLNTDTQYF. DNA of the CDR3: TGCGCCAGCAGCTTGTTTAACAGGGTATTAAACACAGATACGCAGTATTTT.

The rearrangement uses TRBV7-2 and TRBJ2-7, with 15 positions matching TRBD2. In germline, CDR1 is SGHTA, CDR2 FQGNSA. This CDR3 region has 17 residues. With V trimmed by 1 base and J by 4 bases, 5 bases remained unmatched. This chain's CDR3 is CASSLGTSGRVYYEQYF. The CDR3 DNA sequence: TGTGCCAGCAGCTTAGGGACTAGCGGGAGGGTTTATTACGAGCAGTACTTC. The full variable domain, with the rest looked up from reference TRBV7-2 and TRBJ2-7, is GAGVSQSPSNKVTEKGKDVELRCDPISGHTALYWYRQSLGQGLEFLIYFQGNSAPDKSGLPSDRFSAERTGGSVSTLTIQRTQQEDSAVYLCASSLGTSGRVYYEQYFGPGTRLTVT.

In DNA, the CDR3 is TGTGCCAGCAGCTTTCTACCGGCGGAGGTCTACGAGCAGTACTTC. Translating gives CASSFLPAEVYEQYF. The chain employs TRBV7-2 and TRBJ2-7, with a weak D call TRBD2 (5 bases). Germline V gene sequence: CDR1 SGHTA, CDR2 FQGNSA. V was clipped by 3 bases and J by 3 bases, with 15 bases between them. This CDR3 has 15 amino acids.

This sequence joins TRBV4-2 and TRBJ2-7; a weak D match, TRBD2 (6 bases). This CDR3 has 15 residues. CDR1 and CDR2 (germline): LGHNA, YNFKEQ. Trimming removed 2 bases from V and 6 bases from J, with 17 bases in between. The CDR3 DNA reads as TGTGCCAGCAGCCAAACGGACAAGGGAGGCTCCGAGCAGTACTTC. Protein: CASSQTDKGGSEQYF.

This clonotype turned up a few times. The V call is TRBV29-1, the J call TRBJ2-1, with TRBD2 matching over 8 bases. The germline V gene encodes CDR1 SQVTM and CDR2 ANQGSEA. The CDR3 extends over 13 amino acids. The ends lost 4 bases at V and 7 bases at J; junction bases unmatched: 6. The DNA of the CDR3 is TGCAGCGTTGGCGGGACTAGATTGAATGAGCAGTTCTTC. Its protein product is CSVGGTRLNEQFF.

The chain employs TRBV7-9 and TRBJ2-1; D possibly uses TRBD1 or TRBD2 (5 bases each). The CDR3 is 17 amino acids. CDR1 is SEHNR and CDR2 is FQNEAQ in the germline V gene (reference sequence). The ends were cut back, 5 bases at V and 0 bases at J, with 17 bases in the middle. CDR3 in DNA: TGTGCCAGCAGCATCCGGACGAGGGACCCCTCCTACAATGAGCAGTTCTTC. It is translated as CASSIRTRDPSYNEQFF.

Only a few counts were recorded for this clonotype. J is TRBJ2-6 and V is TRBV7-6; TRBD1 aligns across 7 bases. Germline CDR1 SGHVS, CDR2 FNYEAQ. CDR3 length: 17 amino acids. With V trimmed by 1 base and J by 0 bases, 3 bases remained unmatched. The CDR3 is CASSLGDSFSGANVLTF. DNA of the CDR3: TGTGCCAGCAGCTTAGGGGACAGCTTCTCTGGGGCCAACGTCCTGACTTTC.

The sample holds a few counts of this clonotype. The rearrangement joins TRBV20-1 to TRBJ2-7; D remains unclear. Germline CDR1 and CDR2: DFQATT and SNEGSKA (reference sequence). The CDR3 contains 14 residues. Deletions cut 0 bases from V and 3 bases from J, with 12 bases between. The CDR3 loop is CSARDSVSFYEQYF. Written as DNA, the CDR3 is TGCAGTGCTAGAGATTCGGTCTCCTTCTACGAGCAGTACTTC.

The chain couples TRBV4-3 to TRBJ2-7, with TRBD2 identical over 8 bases. CDR1 and CDR2 from the germline V gene are LGHNA and YSLEER. The CDR3 sequence is 15 residues long. V shed 4 bases, J shed 5 bases, and the junction held 10 bases outside the gene matches. The CDR3, as DNA: TGCGCCAGCAGCCTTAAAGCGGGAGCCCTCCACGAGCAGTACTTC. Amino acids: CASSLKAGALHEQYF.

This sequence joins TRBV6-5 and TRBJ1-4, with 8 bases identical to TRBD1. Trimming took 0 bases from V and 16 from J; bases not matched to a gene: 13. The CDR3 totals 15 residues. Per the germline V gene, CDR1 is MNHEY and CDR2 is SVGAGI. The CDR3 region is CASSYSGTGGTNTFF. The CDR3 DNA reads as TGTGCCAGCAGTTACTCCGGGACAGGAGGCACTAATACGTTTTTT.

This clonotype came up a few times. The chain has TRBV14 and TRBJ2-7; no definite D call. Per germline, CDR1 SGHDN and CDR2 FVKESK. Trimming pared 3 bases from V and 7 bases from J, leaving 13 bases between. This CDR3 has 13 amino acids. The CDR3 DNA reads TGTGCCAGCAGCCACACAGACGGAAGGGAGCAGTACTTC. It encodes CASSHTDGREQYF. The whole variable domain, remainder taken from reference TRBV14 and TRBJ2-7, is EAGVTQFPSHSVIEKGQTVTLRCDPISGHDNLYWYRRVMGKEIKFLLHFVKESKQDESGMPNNRFLAERTGGTYSTLKVQPAELEDSGVYFCASSHTDGREQYFGPGTRLTVT.

The chain uses TRBV5-6 and TRBJ2-7; D may match TRBD1 or TRBD2 (5 bases each). Germline assignment: CDR1 SGHDT and CDR2 YYEEEE. The V gene lost 4 bases and the J gene lost 3 bases, with 11 bases spanning the gap. The CDR3 is 13 residues long. The CDR3 sequence: CASSPGLFYEQYF. DNA for the CDR3: TGTGCCAGCAGCCCGGGGCTTTTCTACGAGCAGTACTTC.

This chain links TRBV2 with TRBJ2-5, with D hard to call. V lost 3 bases to trimming and J lost 3 bases, with 11 bases between them. From germline, CDR1 is SNHLY and CDR2 FYNNEI. The CDR3 totals 14 residues. CDR3 DNA sequence: TGTGCCAGCAGTGAGAGGCGGAGAGAAGAGACCCAGTACTTC. Translation gives CASSERRREETQYF.

This clonotype was counted between two and nine times. The rearrangement joins TRBV5-6 to TRBJ2-5; D may match TRBD1 or TRBD2 (5 bases each). With 0 bases removed from V and 5 bases from J, the gap between germline ends came to 11 bases. Germline lookup yields CDR1 SGHDT and CDR2 YYEEEE. The CDR3 runs 14 residues. Here the CDR3 DNA reads TGTGCCAGCAGCTTGGGGGCGTGGGGGGAGACCCAGTACTTC. Translated, it gives CASSLGAWGETQYF.

This rearrangement joins TRBV14 to TRBJ1-3, with TRBD1 identical over 8 bases. With 4 bases clipped from V and 2 bases from J, the junction kept 4 bases outside the gene matches. Germline-derived CDR1 and CDR2 are SGHDN and FVKESK. CDR3 length equals 15 residues. CDR3 sequence (DNA): TGTGCCAGCAGCCCGGGACAGGCCCCTGGAAACACCATATATTTT. Residues: CASSPGQAPGNTIYF.